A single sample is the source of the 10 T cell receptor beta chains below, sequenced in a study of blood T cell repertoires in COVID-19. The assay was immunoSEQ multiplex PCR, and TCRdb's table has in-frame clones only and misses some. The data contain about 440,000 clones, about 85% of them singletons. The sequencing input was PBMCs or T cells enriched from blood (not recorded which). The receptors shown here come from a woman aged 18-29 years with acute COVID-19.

The CDR3 sequence: CSVEEETGTEAFF. CDR3 coding DNA: TGCAGCGTTGAAGAGGAGACAGGGACTGAAGCTTTCTTT. The chain combines TRBV29-1 with TRBJ1-1; 7 bases align to TRBD1. V lost 0 bases and J lost 5; bases outside the gene matches: 3. The germline V gene encodes CDR1 SQVTM and CDR2 ANQGSEA. This CDR3 spans 13 amino acids.

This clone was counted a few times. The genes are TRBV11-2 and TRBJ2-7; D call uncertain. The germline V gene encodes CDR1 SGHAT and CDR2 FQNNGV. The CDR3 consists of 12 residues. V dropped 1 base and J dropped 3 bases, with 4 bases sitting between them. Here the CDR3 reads CASSLGVYEQYF. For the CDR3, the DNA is TGTGCCAGCAGCTTAGGAGTCTACGAGCAGTACTTC. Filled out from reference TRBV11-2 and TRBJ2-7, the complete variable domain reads EAGVAQSPRYKIIEKRQSVAFWCNPISGHATLYWYQQILGQGPKLLIQFQNNGVVDDSQLPKDRFSAERLKGVDSTLKIQPAKLEDSAVYLCASSLGVYEQYFGPGTRLTVT.

The CDR3 sequence: CASSNSGGKETQYF. CDR3 DNA: TGTGCCAGCAGCAATAGCGGGGGGAAAGAGACCCAGTACTTC. The V and J genes are TRBV7-3 and TRBJ2-5; TRBD2 matches at 10 bases. V lost 5 bases and J lost 3; bases outside the gene matches: 3. Germline CDR1 reads SGHTA; CDR2 reads FQGTGA. The CDR3 is 14 residues long.

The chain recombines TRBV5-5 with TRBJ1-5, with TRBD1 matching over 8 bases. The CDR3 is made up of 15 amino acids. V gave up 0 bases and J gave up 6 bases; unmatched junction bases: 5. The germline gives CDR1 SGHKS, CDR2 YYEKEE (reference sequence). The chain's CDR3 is CASSLVQGDVQPQHF. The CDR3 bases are TGTGCCAGCAGCTTGGTACAGGGGGATGTTCAGCCCCAGCATTTT.

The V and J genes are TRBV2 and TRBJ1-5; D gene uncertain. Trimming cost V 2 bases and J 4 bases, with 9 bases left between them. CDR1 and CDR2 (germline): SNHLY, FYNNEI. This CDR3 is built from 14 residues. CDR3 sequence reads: CASSESQINQPQHF. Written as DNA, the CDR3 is TGTGCCAGCAGTGAAAGTCAGATAAATCAGCCCCAGCATTTT.

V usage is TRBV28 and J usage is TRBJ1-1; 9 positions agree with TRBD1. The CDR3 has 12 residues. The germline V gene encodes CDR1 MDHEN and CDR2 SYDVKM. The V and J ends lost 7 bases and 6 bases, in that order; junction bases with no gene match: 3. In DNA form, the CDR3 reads TGTGCCAGCAACAGGGGGCGGCCTGAAGCTTTCTTT. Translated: CASNRGRPEAFF.

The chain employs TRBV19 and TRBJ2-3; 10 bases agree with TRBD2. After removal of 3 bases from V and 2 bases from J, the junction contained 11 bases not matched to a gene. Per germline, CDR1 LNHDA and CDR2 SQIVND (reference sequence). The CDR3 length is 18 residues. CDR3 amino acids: CASSMGRYSGRNTDTQYF. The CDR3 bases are TGTGCCAGTAGTATGGGGAGGTATAGCGGGAGGAACACAGATACGCAGTATTTT.

The CDR3 sequence: CASRTTPGLDEKLFF. The CDR3 bases are TGTGCCAGCCGTACCACCCCAGGGCTGGATGAAAAACTGTTTTTT. The chain is built from TRBV6-5 and TRBJ1-4; D is perhaps TRBD1 (5 bases). Trimming cost V 8 bases and J 6 bases, with 19 bases left between them. The germline CDR1 and CDR2 sequences are MNHEY and SVGAGI. The CDR3 has 15 amino acids.

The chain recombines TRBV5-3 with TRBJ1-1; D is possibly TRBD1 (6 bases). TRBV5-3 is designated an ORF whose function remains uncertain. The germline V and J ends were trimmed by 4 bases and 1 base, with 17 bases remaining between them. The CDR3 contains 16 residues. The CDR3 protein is CARSKITGQRNTEAFF. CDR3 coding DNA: TGTGCCAGAAGCAAAATTACGGGACAACGGAACACTGAAGCTTTCTTT.

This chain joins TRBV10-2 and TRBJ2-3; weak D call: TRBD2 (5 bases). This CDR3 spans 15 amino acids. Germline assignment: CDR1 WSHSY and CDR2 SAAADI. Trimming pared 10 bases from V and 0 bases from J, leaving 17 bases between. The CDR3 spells CATRAAPTSTDTQYF. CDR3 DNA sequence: TGCGCCACCCGAGCGGCACCGACTAGCACAGATACGCAGTATTTT.